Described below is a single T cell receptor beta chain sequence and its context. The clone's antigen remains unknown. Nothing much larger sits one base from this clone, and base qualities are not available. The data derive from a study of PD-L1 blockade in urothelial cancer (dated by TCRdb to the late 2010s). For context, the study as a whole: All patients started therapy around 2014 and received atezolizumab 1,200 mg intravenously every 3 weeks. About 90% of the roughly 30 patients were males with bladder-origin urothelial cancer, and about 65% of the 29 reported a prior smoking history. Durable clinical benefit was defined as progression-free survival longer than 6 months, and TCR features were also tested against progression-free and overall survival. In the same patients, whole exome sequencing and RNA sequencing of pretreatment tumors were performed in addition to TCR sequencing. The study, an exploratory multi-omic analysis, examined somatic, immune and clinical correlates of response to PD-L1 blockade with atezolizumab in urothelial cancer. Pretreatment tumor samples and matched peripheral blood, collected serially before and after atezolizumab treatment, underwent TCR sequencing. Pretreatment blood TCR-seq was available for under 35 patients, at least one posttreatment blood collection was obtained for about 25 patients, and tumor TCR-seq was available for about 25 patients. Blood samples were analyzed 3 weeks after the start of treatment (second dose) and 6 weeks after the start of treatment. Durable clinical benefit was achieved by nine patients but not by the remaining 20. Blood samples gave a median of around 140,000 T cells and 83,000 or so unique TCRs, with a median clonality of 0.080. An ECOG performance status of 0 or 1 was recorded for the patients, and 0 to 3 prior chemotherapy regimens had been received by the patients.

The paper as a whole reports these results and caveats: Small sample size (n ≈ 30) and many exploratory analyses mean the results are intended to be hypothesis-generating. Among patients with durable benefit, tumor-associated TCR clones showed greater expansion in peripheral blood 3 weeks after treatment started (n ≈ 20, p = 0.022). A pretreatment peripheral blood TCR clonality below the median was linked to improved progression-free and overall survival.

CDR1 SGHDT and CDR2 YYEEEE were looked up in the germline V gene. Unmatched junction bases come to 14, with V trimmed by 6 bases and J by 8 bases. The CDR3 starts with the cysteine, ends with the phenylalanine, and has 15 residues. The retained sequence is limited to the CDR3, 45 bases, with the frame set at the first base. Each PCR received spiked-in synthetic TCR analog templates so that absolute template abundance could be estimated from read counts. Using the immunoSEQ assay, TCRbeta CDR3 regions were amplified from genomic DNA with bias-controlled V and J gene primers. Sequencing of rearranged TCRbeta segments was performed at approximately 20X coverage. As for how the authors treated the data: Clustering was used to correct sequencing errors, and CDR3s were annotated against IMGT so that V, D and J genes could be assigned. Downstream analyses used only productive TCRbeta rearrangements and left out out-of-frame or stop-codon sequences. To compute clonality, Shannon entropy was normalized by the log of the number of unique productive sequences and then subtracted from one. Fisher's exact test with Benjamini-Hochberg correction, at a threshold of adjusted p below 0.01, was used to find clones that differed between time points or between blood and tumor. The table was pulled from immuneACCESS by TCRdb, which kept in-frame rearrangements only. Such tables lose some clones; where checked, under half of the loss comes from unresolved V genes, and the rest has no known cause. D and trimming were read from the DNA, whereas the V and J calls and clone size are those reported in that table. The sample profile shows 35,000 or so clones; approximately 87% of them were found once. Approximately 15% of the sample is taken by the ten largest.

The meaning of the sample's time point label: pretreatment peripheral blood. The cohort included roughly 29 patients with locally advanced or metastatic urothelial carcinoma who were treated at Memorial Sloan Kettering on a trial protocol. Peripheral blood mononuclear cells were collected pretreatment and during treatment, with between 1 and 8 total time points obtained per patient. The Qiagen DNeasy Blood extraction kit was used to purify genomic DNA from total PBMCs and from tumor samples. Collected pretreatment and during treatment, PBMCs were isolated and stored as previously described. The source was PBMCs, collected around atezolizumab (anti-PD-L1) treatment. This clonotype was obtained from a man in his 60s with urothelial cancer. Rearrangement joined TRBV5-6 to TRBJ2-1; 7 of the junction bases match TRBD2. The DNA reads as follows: TGTGCCAGCAACTACCTAGCGGCAAATCCCCATGAGCAGTTCTTC. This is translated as CASNYLAANPHEQFF.